Reported below is one T cell receptor beta chain. Time point reported: persistent/refractory GD, antithyroid drugs over 5 years with positive TRAb. PBMC-extracted RNA yielded the TCR library. The TCR beta library used iRepertoire HTBI primers with Arm-PCR amplification of CDR3. TCRdb used MiXCR to reprocess the multiplex PCR reads, holding one entry per CDR3 protein. Here the sample spans roughly 470,000 distinct CDR3 sequences, roughly 20% being singletons. Per germline, CDR1 MDHEN and CDR2 SYDVKM. CDR3 length: 14 residues. V was pared by 3 bases and J by 5 bases, with 12 bases between. The entry originates in a study of regulatory T cells in long-lasting Graves disease.

The receptor was isolated from a female donor with Graves disease. The gene calls are TRBV28 and TRBJ2-3; possible D gene TRBD2, 6 bases. Sequenced here: peripheral blood mononuclear cells (PBMCs), sampled when the disease was refractory, from a patient treated with antithyroid drugs. The CDR3 coding sequence is TGTGCCAGCAGTTTGCATTCGGGAGAAGATACGCAGTATTTT. Translated, it gives CASSLHSGEDTQYF.